This record concerns one TCR beta chain sequence. Its antigen is still unknown. Per-nucleotide qualities are absent, and no much larger clonotype sits a single base away. Trimming leaves V shorter by 7 bases and J shorter by 9 bases, with the junction holding 9 bases beyond the gene matches. Including cysteine and phenylalanine, the CDR3 has 13 amino acids. CDR3 DNA only is kept here, 39 bases in frame from base 1. CDR1 MDHEN and CDR2 SYDVKM were looked up in the germline V gene. TCRbeta CDR3 regions were amplified from genomic DNA by means of the immunoSEQ Assay, a bias-controlled multiplex PCR. In the source study's methods: The number of nucleated cells in each sample was estimated from the amplification of reference gene primers within the assay. To quantify the absolute abundance of each unique TCRbeta CDR3 rearrangement, sequence reads were collapsed and filtered. Productive Simpson clonality was computed per sample as the square root of Simpson's diversity index over productive rearrangements. TCRdb took over this immuneACCESS table, retaining in-frame rearrangements with V and J assigned. Such tables are incomplete; in checked studies, under half of the missing clones stem from an unresolved V gene, and the remainder is unexplained. For V, J and clone size, that table is used; D and trimming come from the DNA. The sample table shows some 110,000 clones, and about 74% are seen once. The ten largest clones capture roughly 6.2% of the sample.

The sample belongs to a study of blood T cell repertoires in COVID-19 (TCRdb year 2020). Turning to the overall study: Collaborator samples came from the United States, Italy and Spain and covered acute and convalescent phases of COVID-19. The prospective study material was composed of cDNA or gDNA derived from T cells, B-cell-depleted T cells, or PBMCs. Deeply sampled blood TCRbeta repertoires from subjects exposed to, actively infected with, or recovered from COVID-19 were included in the dataset. The repertoires were made available in a free public database intended to serve as a resource for research on the immune response to SARS-CoV-2. Samples were obtained from the ongoing ImmuneRACE study (first 160 participants) and from some 1,200 subjects provided by 6 global collaborators. Nearly every sample came with metadata listing a de-identified subject ID, COVID-19 status, age in years and sex. Where available, HLA class I and class II types were obtained from metadata supplied by the sample provider rather than from assay-based typing.

General study outcomes and caveats: The amount of clinical and demographic metadata varied by source and participant and was provided uncurated.

Collaborating institutions collected whole blood in K2EDTA tubes following their own protocols. For TCRbeta analysis, collaborators shipped samples in one of three forms: frozen whole blood, isolated PBMCs, or DNA extracted from either of those sample types. This chain joins TRBV28 to TRBJ2-3, with 8 middle bases fitting TRBD2. The source of this sequence is an older man with acute or convalescent COVID-19. What was sequenced was peripheral blood. The DNA reads as follows: TGTGCCAGCACTCCCGGGGGGGTGGACACGCAGTATTTT. Translated, it gives CASTPGGVDTQYF.